One and the same sample provided the 16 T cell receptor beta chains below, sequenced in a study of blood T cell repertoires in COVID-19. Sequencing was performed with immunoSEQ multiplex PCR; in TCRdb, only in-frame clones are kept and a portion is missing. This table has under 250,000 clones, roughly four fifths appearing once. What was sequenced was peripheral blood. These receptors originate from a woman aged 70 to 79 with acute or convalescent COVID-19.

This clone was picked up one time. The rearrangement uses TRBV6-6 and TRBJ1-2; 7 bases match TRBD1. CDR3 size: 13 residues. Looked up from germline, CDR1 is MNHNY and CDR2 is SVGAGI (reference sequence). The J segment lost 7 bases and the V segment lost 7 bases, leaving 9 bases of the junction unmatched. In DNA form, the CDR3 reads TGTGCCAGCATCCAGACAGGGTCGGCTGGCTACACCTTC. Translation gives CASIQTGSAGYTF.

This clone has a handful of counts. CDR3 bases: TGTGCCAGCAGCCAGAGAGCTTTCACAGATACGCAGTATTTT. Protein product: CASSQRAFTDTQYF. The chain uses TRBV16 and TRBJ2-3; no clear D gene. Germline V gene lookup returns CDR1 KGHSY and CDR2 FQNENV. Trimming cost V 3 bases and J 2 bases, with 9 bases left between them. CDR3 length: 14 residues.

The V and J genes are TRBV20-1 and TRBJ1-1, with D hard to call. Trimming took 1 base from V and 7 from J, leaving 4 bases between them. The CDR3 totals 10 residues. The V gene's germline CDR1 is DFQATT and CDR2 SNEGSKA (reference sequence). CDR3 region: CSARGHEAFF. In DNA form, the CDR3 reads TGCAGTGCTAGAGGGCATGAAGCTTTCTTT.

The chain uses TRBV25-1 and TRBJ1-6; D perhaps matches TRBD1 (5 bases). The CDR3 spans 12 residues. Germline assignment: CDR1 MGHDK and CDR2 SYGVNS. V was cut by 6 bases and J by 7 bases, with 7 bases left in between. The CDR3 reads CASRGANSPLHF. CDR3 sequence (DNA): TGTGCCAGCAGAGGGGCCAATTCACCCCTCCACTTT.

The chain carries TRBV4-1 and TRBJ2-7; 7 bases map to TRBD1. V trimming: 6 bases; J trimming: 2 bases; junction bases outside the gene matches: 7. This CDR3 region has 14 residues. CDR1 and CDR2 (germline): MGHRA, YSYEKL. The CDR3, as DNA: TGCGCCAGCAGACTAAGGACAGGAGCCTACGAGCAGTACTTC. Protein sequence: CASRLRTGAYEQYF.

The V gene is TRBV6-6, the J gene TRBJ2-1; 10 nucleotides align to TRBD1. CDR3 size: 15 residues. Germline-derived CDR1 and CDR2 are MNHNY and SVGAGI (reference sequence). The junction had 5 bases not matched to a gene; V was cut back by 2 bases and J by 7 bases. CDR3 amino acids: CASSYASDRGNEQFF. CDR3 nucleotides: TGTGCCAGCAGTTACGCCTCGGACAGGGGGAATGAGCAGTTCTTC.

The V and J genes are TRBV2 and TRBJ2-7; D gene unclear. The length of the CDR3 is 14 residues. In germline, CDR1 is SNHLY, CDR2 FYNNEI. V gave up 2 bases and J gave up 6 bases, with 14 bases separating them. The CDR3 nucleotides read TGTGCCAGCAGTGAAATCCCCCAATCAGTCGAGCAGTACTTC. Amino acid sequence: CASSEIPQSVEQYF.

This clone was recorded a few times. J is TRBJ1-6 and V is TRBV19; possibly TRBD1 for D (6 bases). The CDR3 totals 15 residues. The germline V and J ends were trimmed by 4 bases and 10 bases, with 17 bases remaining between them. From germline, CDR1 is LNHDA and CDR2 SQIVND (reference sequence). CDR3: CASSTLTGFNSPLHF. CDR3 nucleotides: TGTGCCAGTAGTACCCTTACAGGGTTCAACTCACCCCTCCACTTT.

The chain combines TRBV18 with TRBJ1-1; weak D call: TRBD1 (6 bases). The germline V and J ends were trimmed by 0 bases and 2 bases, with 19 bases remaining between them. CDR3 length equals 18 residues. Germline lookup yields CDR1 KGHSH and CDR2 LQKENI. CDR3 loop: CASSPPQQGRWANTEAFF. The CDR3 DNA is TGTGCCAGCTCACCACCGCAACAGGGCCGTTGGGCAAACACTGAAGCTTTCTTT.

This clone occurred once. The V call is TRBV18, the J call TRBJ2-4, with D perhaps matching TRBD2 (5 bases). V lost 1 base and J lost 1, with 11 bases in between. From germline, CDR1 is KGHSH and CDR2 LQKENI. The CDR3 is 16 residues long. The CDR3 nucleotides are TGTGCCAGCTCACCACAGGGCGGGCTGGCCAAAAACATTCAGTACTTC. It encodes CASSPQGGLAKNIQYF.

The chain combines TRBV10-3 with TRBJ1-1; possibly TRBD1 for D (6 bases). Germline CDR1 is ENHRY and CDR2 is SYGVKD. V was trimmed by 3 bases and J by 1 base, leaving 12 bases between them. This CDR3 has 15 residues. The CDR3 DNA reads TGTGCCATCAGTGACCCGGGACACCCGAACACTGAAGCTTTCTTT. It encodes CAISDPGHPNTEAFF.

The chain carries TRBV19 and TRBJ2-7; possible D gene TRBD1, 6 bases. The germline V gene encodes CDR1 LNHDA and CDR2 SQIVND (reference sequence). The CDR3 totals 15 residues. V lost 4 bases and J lost 1, with 14 bases in between. The CDR3 region is CASSKNREGSYEQYF. The CDR3 DNA reads TGTGCCAGTAGTAAGAACAGGGAAGGATCCTACGAGCAGTACTTC.

This sequence joins TRBV2 and TRBJ1-6; tentative D call: TRBD1 (5 bases). V was cut by 4 bases and J by 5 bases, with 9 bases left in between. From germline, CDR1 is SNHLY and CDR2 FYNNEI. This CDR3 contains 14 residues. CDR3 DNA sequence: TGTGCCAGCAGTGTAGGGGTGAATAATTCACCCCTCCACTTT. Its translation is CASSVGVNNSPLHF.

V is TRBV25-1 and J is TRBJ1-3; no definite D call. V lost 6 bases and J lost 4, with 16 bases in between. CDR1 and CDR2 from the germline V gene are MGHDK and SYGVNS. This CDR3 has 15 amino acids. CDR3 in amino acids: CASSPMGGLGNTIYF. CDR3 DNA: TGTGCCAGCAGCCCGATGGGAGGTCTCGGAAACACCATATATTTT.

This clone was seen a handful of times. This chain joins TRBV9 and TRBJ1-1, with D uncertain. Germline values: CDR1 SGDLS, CDR2 YYNGEE. Trimming stripped 2 bases from V and 1 base from J, with 6 bases between. The CDR3 is 13 amino acids. The CDR3 DNA reads TGTGCCAGCAGCGTTCTCTCGAACACTGAAGCTTTCTTT. This gives the protein CASSVLSNTEAFF.

The CDR3 nucleotides are TGTGCCAGCAGTTTAGGGACGGACAGGGGCTCTTACCGAGAGCAGTTCTTC. It yields the protein CASSLGTDRGSYREQFF. The rearrangement joins TRBV27 to TRBJ2-1; 9 bases match TRBD1. The germline CDR1 and CDR2 sequences are MNHEY and SMNVEV (reference sequence). The CDR3 runs 17 residues. With V trimmed by 2 bases and J by 10 bases, 15 bases remained unmatched.